The 3 T cell receptor beta chains in this list originate from one sample, sequenced in a study of a mutant IDH1 vaccine in newly diagnosed glioma. Some clones are missing from TCRdb's copy, which holds only in-frame ones; the method was immunoSEQ multiplex PCR. The sample lists around 60,000 clones, about 88% occurring once. Described time point: week 23, last vaccination. Every single dose of the vaccine, 300 ug of mutant IDH1 20-mer peptide, came with topical imiquimod. No cognate antigen is known for these TCRs. Sample: PBMCs, taken from a glioma patient whose treatment included an IDH1 peptide vaccine. All receptors derive from a man in his thirties or forties with glioma.

CDR3 coding DNA: TGTGCCAGCAGTTACGCGGGGGGCGGCGGTTGGTTCTTC. This codes for CASSYAGGGGWFF. The chain links TRBV6-5 to TRBJ2-1; the match to TRBD2 covers 8 bases. This CDR3 has 13 residues. V was pared by 2 bases and J by 15 bases, with 9 bases of the junction left unmatched. Germline V lookup: CDR1 MNHEY, CDR2 SVGAGI.

This chain uses TRBV6-5 with TRBJ1-5; D is unresolved. The germline V and J ends were trimmed by 6 bases and 1 base, with 16 bases remaining between them. The CDR3 is 16 amino acids. Germline-derived CDR1 and CDR2 are MNHEY and SVGAGI. CDR3 nucleotide sequence: TGTGCCAGCAGGTACCGCCACGGGGTAAGCAATCAGCCCCAGCATTTT. Protein product: CASRYRHGVSNQPQHF.

The rearrangement joins TRBV2 to TRBJ2-2; possible D gene TRBD1, 5 bases. The V gene's germline CDR1 is SNHLY and CDR2 FYNNEI. The CDR3 is made up of 16 amino acids. The V end was cut by 6 bases, the J end by 1 base, with 15 bases between. CDR3 sequence reads: CASRASRAVNTGELFF. The CDR3, as DNA: TGTGCCAGCAGGGCGTCCAGGGCAGTGAACACCGGGGAGCTGTTTTTT.